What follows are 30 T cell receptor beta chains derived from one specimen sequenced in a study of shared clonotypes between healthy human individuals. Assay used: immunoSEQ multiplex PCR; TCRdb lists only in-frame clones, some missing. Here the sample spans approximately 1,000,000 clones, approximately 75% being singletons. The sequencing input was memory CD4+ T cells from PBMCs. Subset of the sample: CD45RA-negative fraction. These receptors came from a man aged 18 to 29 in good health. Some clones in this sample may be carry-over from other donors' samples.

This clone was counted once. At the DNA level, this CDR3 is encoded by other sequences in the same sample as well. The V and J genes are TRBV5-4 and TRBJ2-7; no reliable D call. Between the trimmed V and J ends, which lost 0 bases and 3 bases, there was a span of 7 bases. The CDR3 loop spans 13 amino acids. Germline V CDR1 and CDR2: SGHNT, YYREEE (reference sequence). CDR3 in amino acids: CASSLGQSYEQYF. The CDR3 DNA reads TGTGCCAGCAGCTTGGGGCAGAGCTACGAGCAGTACTTC. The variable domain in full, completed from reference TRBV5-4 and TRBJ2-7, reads ETGVTQSPTHLIKTRGQQVTLRCSSQSGHNTVSWYQQALGQGPQFIFQYYREEENGRGNFPPRFSGLQFPNYSSELNVNALELDDSALYLCASSLGQSYEQYFGPGTRLTVT.

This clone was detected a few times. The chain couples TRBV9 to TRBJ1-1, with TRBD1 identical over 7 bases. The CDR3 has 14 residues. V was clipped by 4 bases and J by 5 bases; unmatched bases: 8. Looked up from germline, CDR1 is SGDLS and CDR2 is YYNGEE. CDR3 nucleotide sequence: TGTGCCAGCAGCCTAACAGGGGCGAAGACTGAAGCTTTCTTT. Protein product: CASSLTGAKTEAFF.

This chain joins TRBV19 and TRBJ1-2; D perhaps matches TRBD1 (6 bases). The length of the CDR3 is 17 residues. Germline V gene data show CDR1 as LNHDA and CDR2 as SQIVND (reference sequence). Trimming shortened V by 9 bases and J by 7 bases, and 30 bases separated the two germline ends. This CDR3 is CASLRRAADRPLGGYTF. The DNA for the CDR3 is TGTGCCAGCCTCAGGAGGGCGGCCGACAGGCCCCTTGGTGGCTACACCTTC.

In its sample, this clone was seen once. This CDR3 reads CASSLAWLGGGEQFF. The CDR3 nucleotides read TGTGCCAGCAGCTTAGCGTGGTTGGGAGGGGGTGAGCAGTTCTTC. The gene calls are TRBV7-2 and TRBJ2-1; maybe TRBD2 (7 bases). With 0 bases removed from V and 9 bases from J, the gap between germline ends came to 15 bases. Looked up from germline, CDR1 is SGHTA and CDR2 is FQGNSA. This CDR3 has 15 residues.

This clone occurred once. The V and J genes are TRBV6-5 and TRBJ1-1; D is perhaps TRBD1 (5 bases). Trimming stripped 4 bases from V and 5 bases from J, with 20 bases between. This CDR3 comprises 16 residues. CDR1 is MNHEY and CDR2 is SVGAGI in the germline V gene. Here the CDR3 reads CASSSTLVRGRTEAFF. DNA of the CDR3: TGTGCCAGCAGTTCCACGTTAGTGAGGGGCCGGACTGAAGCTTTCTTT.

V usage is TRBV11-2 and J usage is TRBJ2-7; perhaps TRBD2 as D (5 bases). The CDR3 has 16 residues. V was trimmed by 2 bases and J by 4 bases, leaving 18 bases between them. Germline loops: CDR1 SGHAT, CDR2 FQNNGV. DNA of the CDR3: TGTGCCAGCAGCTTATCCCTCCCGGCTAGCTATTACGAGCAGTACTTC. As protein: CASSLSLPASYYEQYF.

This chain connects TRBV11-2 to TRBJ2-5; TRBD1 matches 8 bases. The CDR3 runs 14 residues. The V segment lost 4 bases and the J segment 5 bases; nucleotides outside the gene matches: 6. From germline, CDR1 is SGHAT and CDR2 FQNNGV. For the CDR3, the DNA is TGTGCCAGCAGCTATAACAGGGGGAAGGAGACCCAGTACTTC. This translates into CASSYNRGKETQYF. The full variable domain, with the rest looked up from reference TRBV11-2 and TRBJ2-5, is EAGVAQSPRYKIIEKRQSVAFWCNPISGHATLYWYQQILGQGPKLLIQFQNNGVVDDSQLPKDRFSAERLKGVDSTLKIQPAKLEDSAVYLCASSYNRGKETQYFGPGTRLLVL.

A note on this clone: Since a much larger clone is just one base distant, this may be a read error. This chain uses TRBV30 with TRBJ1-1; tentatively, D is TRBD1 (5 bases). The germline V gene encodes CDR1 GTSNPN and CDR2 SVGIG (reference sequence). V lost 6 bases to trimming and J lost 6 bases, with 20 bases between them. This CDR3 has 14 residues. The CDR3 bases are TGTGCCTGTAGTCCCATAAGGGGCACAGCTGAAGCTTTCTTT. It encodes CACSPIRGTAEAFF.

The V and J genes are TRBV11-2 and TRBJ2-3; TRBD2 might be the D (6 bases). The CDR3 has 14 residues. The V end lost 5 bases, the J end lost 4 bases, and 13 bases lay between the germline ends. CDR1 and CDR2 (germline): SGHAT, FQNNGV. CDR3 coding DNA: TGTGCCAGCAGCATGAGTAGCGGCTCAGATACGCAGTATTTT. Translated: CASSMSSGSDTQYF.

The CDR3, as DNA: TGTGCCAGCTCGGGCCGCTCCTACAATGAGCAGTTCTTC. Protein sequence: CASSGRSYNEQFF. The chain carries TRBV6-6 and TRBJ2-1; no firm D call. Germline V lookup: CDR1 MNHNY, CDR2 SVGAGI (reference sequence). The CDR3 extends over 13 amino acids. Trimming took 8 bases from V and 0 from J, leaving 8 bases between them.

The CDR3 DNA reads as TGTGCCAGCAGCTCTACCGTGATGGGGGCTCAGTTCTTC. Translating it yields CASSSTVMGAQFF. The chain is built from TRBV7-2 and TRBJ2-1; D might be TRBD1 (6 bases). Trimming took 4 bases from V and 13 from J, leaving 17 bases between them. CDR3 size: 13 residues. The germline V gene has CDR1 SGHTA and CDR2 FQGNSA.

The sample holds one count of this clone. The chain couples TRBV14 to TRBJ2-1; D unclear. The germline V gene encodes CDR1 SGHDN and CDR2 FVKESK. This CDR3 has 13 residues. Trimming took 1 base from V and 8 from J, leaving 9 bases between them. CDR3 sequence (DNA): TGTGCCAGCAGCCAAGGGCCTTTCGATGAGCAGTTCTTC. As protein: CASSQGPFDEQFF.

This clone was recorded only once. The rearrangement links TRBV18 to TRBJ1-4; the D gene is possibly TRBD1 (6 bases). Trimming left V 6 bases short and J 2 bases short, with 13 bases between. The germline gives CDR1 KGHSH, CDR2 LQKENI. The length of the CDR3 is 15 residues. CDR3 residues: CASSEYGGTNEKLFF. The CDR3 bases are TGTGCCAGCTCCGAGTATGGGGGCACTAATGAAAAACTGTTTTTT.

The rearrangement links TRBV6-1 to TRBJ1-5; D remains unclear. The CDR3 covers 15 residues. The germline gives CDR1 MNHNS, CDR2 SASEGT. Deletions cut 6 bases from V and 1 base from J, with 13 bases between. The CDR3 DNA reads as TGTGCCAGCAGGTCGGACCTGGGGAGCAATCAGCCCCAGCATTTT. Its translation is CASRSDLGSNQPQHF.

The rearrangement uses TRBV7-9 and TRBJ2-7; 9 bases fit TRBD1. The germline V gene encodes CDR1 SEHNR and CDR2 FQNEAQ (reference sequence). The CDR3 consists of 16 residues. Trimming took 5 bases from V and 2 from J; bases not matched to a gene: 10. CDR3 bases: TGTGCCAGCAGCACAGACCGGGACAGGGAACCCTACGAGCAGTACTTC. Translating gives CASSTDRDREPYEQYF.

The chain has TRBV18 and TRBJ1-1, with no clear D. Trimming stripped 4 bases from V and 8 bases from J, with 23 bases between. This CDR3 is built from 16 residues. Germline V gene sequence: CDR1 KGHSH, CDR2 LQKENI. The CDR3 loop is CASSLGPMPARVEAFF. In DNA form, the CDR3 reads TGTGCCAGCTCACTTGGACCAATGCCGGCCCGCGTAGAAGCTTTCTTT. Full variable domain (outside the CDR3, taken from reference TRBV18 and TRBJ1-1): NAGVMQNPRHLVRRRGQEARLRCSPMKGHSHVYWYRQLPEEGLKFMVYLQKENIIDESGMPKERFSAEFPKEGPSILRIQQVVRGDSAAYFCASSLGPMPARVEAFFGQGTRLTVV.

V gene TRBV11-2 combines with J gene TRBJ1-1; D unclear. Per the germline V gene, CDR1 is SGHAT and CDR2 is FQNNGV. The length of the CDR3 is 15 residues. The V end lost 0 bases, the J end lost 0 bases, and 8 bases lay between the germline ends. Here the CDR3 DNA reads TGTGCCAGCAGCTTAGAGGGCAGACTGAACACTGAAGCTTTCTTT. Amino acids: CASSLEGRLNTEAFF.

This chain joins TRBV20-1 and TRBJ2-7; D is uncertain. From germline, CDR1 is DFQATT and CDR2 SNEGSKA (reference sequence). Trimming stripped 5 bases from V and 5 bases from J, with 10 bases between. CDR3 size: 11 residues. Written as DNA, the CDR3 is TGCAGTGCTTCAATACGAGACGAGCAGTACTTC. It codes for CSASIRDEQYF.

The CDR3 reads CSVVLEGRENTEAFF. The CDR3, as DNA: TGCAGCGTTGTATTGGAGGGCAGGGAGAACACTGAAGCTTTCTTT. V is TRBV29-1 and J is TRBJ1-1, with TRBD1 as a possible D gene (5 bases). This CDR3 is built from 15 residues. V lost 4 bases to trimming and J lost 1 base, with 16 bases between them. Germline lookup yields CDR1 SQVTM and CDR2 ANQGSEA.

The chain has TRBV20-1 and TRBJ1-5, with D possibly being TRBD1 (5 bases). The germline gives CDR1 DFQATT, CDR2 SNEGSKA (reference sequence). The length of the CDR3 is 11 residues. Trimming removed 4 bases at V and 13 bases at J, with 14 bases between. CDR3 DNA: TGCAGTGCTATTGCCGGGGCCCAACAGCATTTT. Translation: CSAIAGAQQHF.

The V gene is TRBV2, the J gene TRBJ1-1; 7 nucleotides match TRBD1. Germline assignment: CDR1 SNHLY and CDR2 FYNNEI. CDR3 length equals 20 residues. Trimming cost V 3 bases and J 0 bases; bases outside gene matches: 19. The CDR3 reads CASSDPQVQGDMQMNTEAFF. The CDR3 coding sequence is TGTGCCAGCAGTGACCCACAAGTGCAGGGGGACATGCAAATGAACACTGAAGCTTTCTTT.

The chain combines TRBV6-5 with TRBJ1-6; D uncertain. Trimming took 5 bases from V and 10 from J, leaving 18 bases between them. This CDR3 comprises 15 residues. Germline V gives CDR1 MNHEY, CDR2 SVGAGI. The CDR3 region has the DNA TGTGCCAGCAGTCCCCATACTCCTTTTGACTCACCCCTCCACTTT. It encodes CASSPHTPFDSPLHF.

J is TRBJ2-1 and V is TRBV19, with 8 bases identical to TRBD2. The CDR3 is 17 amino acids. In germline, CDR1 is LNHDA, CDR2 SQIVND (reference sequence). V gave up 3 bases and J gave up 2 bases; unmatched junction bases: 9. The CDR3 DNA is TGTGCCAGTAGTATTCTATCCGGCGGGAGGCCCTACAATGAGCAGTTCTTC. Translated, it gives CASSILSGGRPYNEQFF.

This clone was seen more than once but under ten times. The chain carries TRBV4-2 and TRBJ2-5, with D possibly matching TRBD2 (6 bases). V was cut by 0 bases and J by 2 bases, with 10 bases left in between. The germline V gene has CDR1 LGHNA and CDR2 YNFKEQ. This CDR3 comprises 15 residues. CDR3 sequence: CASSQDHRGQETQYF. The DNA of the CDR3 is TGTGCCAGCAGCCAAGATCATCGGGGGCAAGAGACCCAGTACTTC.

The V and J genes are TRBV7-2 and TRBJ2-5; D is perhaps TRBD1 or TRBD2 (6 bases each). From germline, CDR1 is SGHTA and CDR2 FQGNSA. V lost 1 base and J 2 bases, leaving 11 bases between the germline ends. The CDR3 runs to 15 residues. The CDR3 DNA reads TGTGCCAGCAGCTTAGACTGGAGGGGGCAAGAGACCCAGTACTTC. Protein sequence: CASSLDWRGQETQYF.

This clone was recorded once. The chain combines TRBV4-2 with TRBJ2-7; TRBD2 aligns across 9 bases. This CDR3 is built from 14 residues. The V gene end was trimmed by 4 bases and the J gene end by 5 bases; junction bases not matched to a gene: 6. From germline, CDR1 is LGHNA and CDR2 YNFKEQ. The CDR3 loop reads CASSRGLALNEQYF. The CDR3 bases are TGTGCCAGCAGCCGCGGACTAGCGCTCAACGAGCAGTACTTC.

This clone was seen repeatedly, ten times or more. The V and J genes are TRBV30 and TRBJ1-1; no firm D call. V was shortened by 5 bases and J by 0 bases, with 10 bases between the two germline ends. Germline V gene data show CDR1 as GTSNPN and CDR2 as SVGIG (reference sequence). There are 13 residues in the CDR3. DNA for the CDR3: TGTGCCTGGCGGATGAACATGAACACTGAAGCTTTCTTT. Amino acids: CAWRMNMNTEAFF.

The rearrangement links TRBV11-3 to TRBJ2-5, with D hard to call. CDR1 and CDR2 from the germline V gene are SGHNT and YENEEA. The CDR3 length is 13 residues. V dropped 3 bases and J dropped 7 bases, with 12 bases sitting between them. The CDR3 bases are TGTGCCAGCAGCTTCAGCCCCAAGGGGACCCAGTACTTC. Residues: CASSFSPKGTQYF.

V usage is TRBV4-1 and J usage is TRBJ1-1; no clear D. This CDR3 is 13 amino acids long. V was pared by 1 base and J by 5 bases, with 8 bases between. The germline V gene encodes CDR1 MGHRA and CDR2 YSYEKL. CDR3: CASSQVGKTEAFF. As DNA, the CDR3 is TGCGCCAGCAGCCAAGTCGGGAAAACTGAAGCTTTCTTT.

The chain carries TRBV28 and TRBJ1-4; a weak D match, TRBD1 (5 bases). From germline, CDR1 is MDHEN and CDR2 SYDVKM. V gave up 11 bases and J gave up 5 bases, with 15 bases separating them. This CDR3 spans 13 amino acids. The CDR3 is CASTGVSNEKLFF. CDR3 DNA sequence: TGTGCCTCAACGGGGGTCTCAAATGAAAAACTGTTTTTT.